Reported below is one TCR beta chain. The entry originates in a study of CD8+CD57+ T cells in acquired aplastic anemia. For the study at large: The average for DNA from sorted CD4+ and CD8+ cells was 3.2 ug.

Sequenced patients had shown CD8+CD57+ cell expansion by flow cytometry. Germline CDR1 reads SEHNR; CDR2 reads FQNEAQ (reference sequence). The trim removed 5 bases at V and 4 bases at J, leaving 4 bases unmatched. This CDR3 contains 15 residues. Genomic DNA provided the template from which TCR beta VDJ and CDR3 profiles were obtained. MiXCR, run by TCRdb on the reads, gives a single entry per CDR3 protein. The sample gives 450,000 to 550,000 distinct CDR3 sequences, roughly a third of which show up once; around 0.82% is in the top ten. The chain recombines TRBV7-9 with TRBJ2-7; TRBD2 agrees at 14 bases. The TCR sequence derives from a human donor with aplastic anemia. The sequencing sample was made of sorted CD4+, CD8+, or CD8+CD57+ T cells (not recorded which) from PBMCs. This CDR3 reads CASSGTSGSKYEQYF. DNA of the CDR3: TGTGCCAGCAGCGGGACTAGCGGGAGTAAATACGAGCAGTACTTC.